These 29 T cell receptor beta chains originate from one sample sequenced in a study of T cell clonality in common variable immunodeficiency. Some clones are missing from TCRdb's copy, which holds only in-frame ones; the method was immunoSEQ multiplex PCR. This sample has some 2,400 clones, each found more than once. Study conclusions and caveats: In common variable immunodeficiency, TCR beta chains reportedly carried fewer deletions and N-nucleotide insertions.

Their specific antigens are unknown. The specimen sequenced was peripheral blood mononuclear cells. These receptors all stem from a human donor with common variable immunodeficiency.

With regard to this clone: The read ends 3 residues before the CDR3 terminus; that terminus is restored from the germline J gene. The chain uses TRBV19 and TRBJ2-7, with 7 bases aligning to TRBD2. Germline V gene sequence: CDR1 LNHDA, CDR2 SQIVND (reference sequence). The V gene end was trimmed by 4 bases and the J gene end by 3 bases; junction bases not matched to a gene: 0. This CDR3 has 12 residues. Partial CDR3 DNA: TGTGCCAGTAGTAGGGGGGGCTACGAG. Translating it yields CASSRGGYE. The entire CDR3 sequence reads CASSRGGYEQYF.

This clone was counted between two and nine times. The read ends 3 residues early relative to the CDR3; the germline J gene fills the gap. The chain recombines TRBV30 with TRBJ2-1; D remains ambiguous. Trimming stripped 1 base from V and 6 bases from J, with 7 bases between. Looked up from germline, CDR1 is GTSNPN and CDR2 is SVGIG (reference sequence). The CDR3 consists of 12 residues. This CDR3 reads CAWSASGNEQFF. CDR3 bases read: TGTGCCTGGAGTGCCAGTGGCAATGAG.

This clone showed up just a few times. One junction end disagrees with the germline gene, perhaps due to a read error. The CDR3 is cut off 3 residues early in the read; its end comes from the germline J gene. The rearrangement uses TRBV19 and TRBJ2-7; maybe TRBD2 (7 bases). The CDR3 length is 12 residues. CDR1 is LNHDA and CDR2 is SQIVND in the germline V gene (reference sequence). The DNA read from the CDR3 is TGTGCCAGGAGTAGGGGGGGCTACGAG. As protein: CARSRGGYE. The entire CDR3 reads CARSRGGYEQYF.

This clone turned up a few times. The read comes to an end 3 residues before the CDR3 does, leaving the germline J gene to fill in the end. The genes are TRBV7-9 and TRBJ1-2; D is unclear. The length of the CDR3 is 11 residues. Germline V lookup: CDR1 SEHNR, CDR2 FQNEAQ (reference sequence). The CDR3 loop is CASRRAGNYTF. The CDR3 bases that were read are TGTGCCAGCAGGCGCGCGGGTAAC.

Regarding this clone: With the read ending 3 residues before the CDR3 end, the germline J gene is used to fill in that end. The chain joins TRBV19 to TRBJ1-1; 7 nucleotides match TRBD1. V gave up 7 bases and J gave up 3 bases; unmatched junction bases: 14. CDR3 length: 16 amino acids. The germline V gene has CDR1 LNHDA and CDR2 SQIVND (reference sequence). The CDR3 loop reads CASTRGGGGWYTEAFF. The CDR3 DNA, read in part, is TGTGCCAGTACCCGTGGAGGGGGCGGGTGGTACACTGAA.

For this clone: The read halts 3 residues ahead of the CDR3 end, with the missing end drawn from the germline J gene. The chain employs TRBV18 and TRBJ2-7; D may be TRBD2 (5 bases). CDR3 length: 13 amino acids. Germline CDR1 KGHSH, CDR2 LQKENI. Trimming took off 3 bases at V and 0 bases at J, with 6 bases between the two ends. CDR3 bases read: TGTGCCAGCTCACCCGACTACTCCTACGAG. This codes for CASSPDYSYE. From start to end, the CDR3 is CASSPDYSYEQYF.

The CDR3 sequence: CASSLGSGTGSLETQYF. CDR3 DNA (partial): TGCGCCAGCAGCTTGGGCTCCGGGACAGGATCTTTAGAGACC. This chain links TRBV5-1 with TRBJ2-5; 8 nucleotides line up with TRBD1. Read coverage stops 3 residues before the CDR3 terminus; the germline J gene supplies the remainder. Germline trimming cut 0 bases from V and 4 bases from J; bases unmatched to any gene: 11. Germline CDR1 SGHRS, CDR2 YFSETQ. There are 17 residues in the CDR3.

A word on this clone: The CDR3 is cut off 3 residues early in the read; its end comes from the germline J gene. The genes are TRBV7-9 and TRBJ1-2; a possible D gene is TRBD1 (5 bases). The CDR3 is 11 residues long. V was clipped by 5 bases and J by 7 bases, with 8 bases between them. Looked up from germline, CDR1 is SEHNR and CDR2 is FQNEAQ (reference sequence). CDR3 bases read: TGTGCCAGCAGCACCGACAGTGGC. Its protein is CASSTDSG. The full CDR3 protein is CASSTDSGYTF.

This clone was observed a few times. From the germline J gene comes the end of the CDR3, since the read stops 3 residues before it. V is TRBV19 and J is TRBJ2-7, with TRBD2 matching 12 bases. V shed 4 bases and J 6 bases; nucleotides not matched to a gene: 10. Germline lookup yields CDR1 LNHDA and CDR2 SQIVND (reference sequence). The CDR3 is made up of 16 amino acids. CDR3 bases read: TGTGCCAGTAGTACCCTAGCGGGAGGGCCCGAGCGCGAG. It translates to CASSTLAGGPERE. The entire CDR3 protein reads CASSTLAGGPEREQYF.

There are a few counts of this clone. From the germline J gene comes the end of the CDR3, since the read stops 3 residues before it. This chain uses TRBV23-1 with TRBJ2-1; TRBD1 agrees at 7 bases. TRBV23-1 is flagged as an ORF with uncertain function. CDR3 length: 13 residues. The junction had 6 bases not matched to a gene; V was cut back by 10 bases and J by 3 bases. CDR3 residues: CATPDRIYNEQFF. CDR3 bases read: TGCGCCACCCCGGACAGGATCTACAATGAG.

This clone was observed a handful of times. The read terminates 3 residues before the CDR3 end, so the remaining end is supplied by the germline J gene. This chain connects TRBV7-9 to TRBJ1-5; no reliable D call. Germline values: CDR1 SEHNR, CDR2 FQNEAQ (reference sequence). Trimming removed 5 bases from V and 5 bases from J, with 13 bases in between. The CDR3 is made up of 14 amino acids. CDR3: CASSRSERDQPQHF. The sequenced part of the CDR3 DNA is TGTGCCAGCAGCAGAAGCGAGCGGGATCAGCCC.

A word on this clone: Read sequence stops 3 residues before the CDR3 end, and the germline J gene provides the missing end. The chain couples TRBV19 to TRBJ1-5; the D gene is possibly TRBD1 (6 bases). Trimming pared 7 bases from V and 6 bases from J, leaving 16 bases between. Germline assignment: CDR1 LNHDA and CDR2 SQIVND (reference sequence). The CDR3 runs to 14 residues. The CDR3 sequence: CASTSPRGGQPQHF. The part of the CDR3 DNA that was read is TGTGCCAGTACCTCACCCCGAGGGGGTCAGCCC.

A note on this clone: The read terminates 3 residues ahead of where the CDR3 ends, so the germline J gene completes it. J is TRBJ2-1 and V is TRBV30; 7 bases agree with TRBD2. V lost 8 bases, J lost 4 bases, and 17 bases stayed unmatched. Germline V CDR1 and CDR2: GTSNPN, SVGIG (reference sequence). The CDR3 spans 16 residues. Incomplete CDR3 DNA: TGTGCCACTGGAGGAGCTACTAGCGCATCTTACAATGAG. It encodes CATGGATSASYNE. The entire CDR3 reads CATGGATSASYNEQFF. The full variable domain, in which reference TRBV30 and TRBJ2-1 provide the parts outside the CDR3, is SQTIHQWPATLVQPVGSPLSLECTVEGTSNPNLYWYRQAAGRGLQLLFYSVGIGQISSEVPQNLSASRPQDRQFILSSKKLLLSDSGFYLCATGGATSASYNEQFFGPGTRLTVL.

Worth noting for this clone: The CDR3 end lies 3 residues beyond the end of the read and is filled in from the germline J gene. The genes are TRBV7-9 and TRBJ1-2; tentative D call: TRBD1 (5 bases). Germline V gene lookup returns CDR1 SEHNR and CDR2 FQNEAQ (reference sequence). The CDR3 length is 12 residues. V was trimmed by 7 bases and J by 6 bases, leaving 12 bases between them. The CDR3 region is CASIDSFNGYTF. Incomplete CDR3 DNA: TGTGCCAGCATCGACAGTTTCAATGGC.

By sample fraction, this clone is large. The covered CDR3 bases are TGTGCCAGCAGCTCCCGGGACAGGGGTGATACG. Its protein is CASSSRDRGDT. The whole CDR3 protein is CASSSRDRGDTQYF. The rearrangement joins TRBV11-2 to TRBJ2-3; 10 nucleotides align to TRBD1. The CDR3 end lies 3 residues beyond the end of the read and is filled in from the germline J gene. Trimming took 4 bases from V and 6 from J; bases not matched to a gene: 4. Looked up from germline, CDR1 is SGHAT and CDR2 is FQNNGV. CDR3 length equals 14 residues. The full variable domain, in which reference TRBV11-2 and TRBJ2-3 provide the parts outside the CDR3, is EAGVAQSPRYKIIEKRQSVAFWCNPISGHATLYWYQQILGQGPKLLIQFQNNGVVDDSQLPKDRFSAERLKGVDSTLKIQPAKLEDSAVYLCASSSRDRGDTQYFGPGTRLTVL.

This clone was counted a few times. The read finishes 3 residues shy of the CDR3 end, and the germline J gene is used to complete it. The genes are TRBV6-1 and TRBJ2-1, with 9 bases fitting TRBD1. The CDR3 has 16 residues. Germline V gene data show CDR1 as MNHNS and CDR2 as SASEGT. V shed 4 bases and J 6 bases; nucleotides not matched to a gene: 10. The CDR3 DNA, read in part, is TGTGCCAGCAGTGCACGGGGACAGGGTTATTCCAATGAG. It translates to CASSARGQGYSNE. The CDR3 in full is CASSARGQGYSNEQFF.

This clone was counted a few times. The CDR3 goes on 3 residues after the read ends, and that part is filled in from the germline J gene. The chain employs TRBV20-1 and TRBJ2-5, with D perhaps matching TRBD1 (6 bases). CDR3 length: 14 residues. The V gene lost 6 bases and the J gene lost 3 bases, with 17 bases spanning the gap. Per the germline V gene, CDR1 is DFQATT and CDR2 is SNEGSKA (reference sequence). CDR3 DNA, as far as it was read: TGCAGTGCCCTCAGACCTACAGGGAAAGAGACC. This codes for CSALRPTGKET. In full, the CDR3 reads CSALRPTGKETQYF.

This clone is medium-sized in the sample. The read is 3 residues too short to cover the CDR3 end, so that end is filled in from the germline J gene. The gene calls are TRBV18 and TRBJ2-3; 9 bases map to TRBD2. V shed 3 bases and J 6 bases; nucleotides not matched to a gene: 4. The CDR3 runs to 14 residues. The germline V gene has CDR1 KGHSH and CDR2 LQKENI. This chain's CDR3 is CASSPASGADTQYF. Incomplete CDR3 DNA: TGTGCCAGCTCACCGGCTAGCGGGGCGGATACG.

The table lists this clone with a few counts. With the read ending 3 residues before the CDR3 end, the germline J gene is used to fill in that end. The chain recombines TRBV19 with TRBJ2-7; no firm D call. V shed 2 bases and J shed 3 bases, with 17 bases lying between them. Germline V CDR1 and CDR2: LNHDA, SQIVND (reference sequence). CDR3 length: 16 residues. CDR3 sequence reads: CASSIRFQALYYEQYF. The CDR3 bases that were read are TGTGCCAGTAGTATACGATTTCAGGCCTTATACTACGAG.

The sample holds a few counts of this clone. The read halts 3 residues ahead of the CDR3 end, with the missing end drawn from the germline J gene. This rearrangement joins TRBV5-1 to TRBJ2-7, with 11 bases aligning to TRBD1. Unmatched junction bases numbered 13, after V lost 9 bases and J lost 5 bases. This CDR3 has 15 amino acids. Germline V lookup: CDR1 SGHRS, CDR2 YFSETQ. CDR3 residues: CATTDRGLSPNEQYF. The DNA read from the CDR3 is TGCGCCACTACGGACAGGGGGCTAAGTCCTAACGAG. The variable domain in full, with the rest retrieved from reference TRBV5-1 and TRBJ2-7, is KAGVTQTPRYLIKTRGQQVTLSCSPISGHRSVSWYQQTPGQGLQFLFEYFSETQRNKGNFPGRFSGRQFSNSRSEMNVSTLELGDSALYLCATTDRGLSPNEQYFGPGTRLTVT.

This CDR3 is CASSMLGTGREQFF. The DNA read from the CDR3 is TGTGCCAGTAGTATGCTCGGGACAGGGCGTGAG. This rearrangement joins TRBV19 to TRBJ2-1; 9 bases align to TRBD1. The missing CDR3 end, 3 residues past where the read stops, is filled in from the germline J gene. The V gene's germline CDR1 is LNHDA and CDR2 SQIVND (reference sequence). The CDR3 totals 14 residues. Losses at the gene ends were 3 bases for V and 9 bases for J; bases not matched to a gene: 6.

As to this clone: The read terminates 3 residues before the CDR3 end, so the remaining end is supplied by the germline J gene. The chain is built from TRBV6-2 or TRBV6-3 and TRBJ2-7; TRBD2 agrees at 10 bases. With 2 bases clipped from V and 2 bases from J, the junction kept 9 bases outside the gene matches. CDR1 and CDR2 (germline): MNHEY, SVGEGT. The CDR3 is 17 residues long. The DNA read from the CDR3 is TGTGCCAGCAGTTACCTTTGGACTAGCGGAGGTACCTACGAG. Translation gives CASSYLWTSGGTYE. The complete CDR3 reads CASSYLWTSGGTYEQYF.

Concerning this clone: The CDR3 end lies 3 residues beyond the end of the read and is filled in from the germline J gene. The V call is TRBV19, the J call TRBJ2-7; possibly TRBD1 for D (5 bases). This CDR3 is 15 amino acids long. From germline, CDR1 is LNHDA and CDR2 SQIVND (reference sequence). The germline V and J ends were trimmed by 5 bases and 0 bases, with 14 bases remaining between them. The DNA read from the CDR3 is TGTGCCAGTAGTTCGACAAGGGGTTCCTCCTACGAG. It specifies CASSSTRGSSYE. From start to end, the CDR3 is CASSSTRGSSYEQYF. The entire variable domain, with the rest obtained from reference TRBV19 and TRBJ2-7, is as follows: DGGITQSPKYLFRKEGQNVTLSCEQNLNHDAMYWYRQDPGQGLRLIYYSQIVNDFQKGDIAEGYSVSREKKESFPLTVTSAQKNPTAFYLCASSSTRGSSYEQYFGPGTRLTVT.

This clone is judged medium-sized. The read halts 3 residues ahead of the CDR3 end, with the missing end drawn from the germline J gene. J is TRBJ2-1 and V is TRBV18, with D perhaps matching TRBD2 (5 bases). Trimming shortened V by 2 bases and J by 3 bases, and 11 bases separated the two germline ends. CDR1 is KGHSH and CDR2 is LQKENI in the germline V gene. The length of the CDR3 is 15 residues. Incomplete CDR3 DNA: TGTGCCAGCTCACCAGGTCTACGGGGCTACAATGAG. The encoded protein is CASSPGLRGYNE. The CDR3 in full is CASSPGLRGYNEQFF.

In its sample, this clone is medium-sized. Read sequence stops 3 residues before the CDR3 end, and the germline J gene provides the missing end. The chain has TRBV2 and TRBJ1-5, with TRBD1 as a possible D gene (6 bases). V lost 4 bases, J lost 4 bases, and 11 bases lay in between. The length of the CDR3 is 14 residues. CDR1 is SNHLY, CDR2 FYNNEI, per germline. CDR3 DNA, as far as it was read: TGTGCCAGCAGTGTCCAGGGGAAAAATCAGCCC. Amino acid sequence: CASSVQGKNQP. The complete CDR3 sequence is CASSVQGKNQPQHF.

This clone was seen a handful of times. A much larger clone differs from this one at a single base, so this may be a read error. The CDR3 goes on 3 residues after the read ends, and that part is filled in from the germline J gene. The chain carries TRBV6-1 and TRBJ2-1; perhaps TRBD2 as D (6 bases). The CDR3 consists of 16 residues. V was shortened by 4 bases and J by 6 bases, with 19 bases between the two germline ends. Germline V gene lookup returns CDR1 MNHNS and CDR2 SASEGT. The sequenced CDR3 bases are TGTGCCAGCAGTGTTTCCCCGGGACGAGCGGGCAATGAG. This translates into CASSVSPGRAGNE. Given in full, the CDR3 is CASSVSPGRAGNEQFF.

This clone is labeled as large. From the germline J gene comes the end of the CDR3, since the read stops 3 residues before it. This sequence joins TRBV29-1 and TRBJ2-5; no clear D. V gave up 0 bases and J gave up 5 bases, with 16 bases separating them. CDR1 is SQVTM, CDR2 ANQGSEA, per germline. This CDR3 contains 15 residues. CDR3 DNA (partial): TGCAGCGTTGAAGATCCGGATAGCATCTCTGAGACC. It specifies CSVEDPDSISET. The entire CDR3 protein is CSVEDPDSISETQYF.

This clone has more than one count but fewer than ten. Sequencing ends 3 residues short of the CDR3 end; the germline J gene provides the rest. V is TRBV7-9 and J is TRBJ2-3; D perhaps matches TRBD2 (6 bases). This CDR3 has 15 amino acids. Trimming removed 2 bases at V and 0 bases at J, with 9 bases between. Germline CDR1 is SEHNR and CDR2 is FQNEAQ (reference sequence). Partial CDR3 DNA: TGTGCCAGCAGCTTATCCGGGGGAAGCACAGATACG. It yields the protein CASSLSGGSTDT. The full CDR3 protein is CASSLSGGSTDTQYF.

In the case of this clone: The read comes to an end 3 residues before the CDR3 does, leaving the germline J gene to fill in the end. The chain has TRBV7-8 and TRBJ2-1; 13 bases align to TRBD2. CDR3 length: 16 amino acids. Germline CDR1 and CDR2: SGHVS and FQNEAQ. J gave up 7 bases and V 5 bases, and 8 bases lay outside the gene matches. This chain's CDR3 is CASSAKTSGRRNEQFF. The part of the CDR3 DNA that was read is TGTGCCAGCAGCGCCAAGACTAGCGGGAGGAGAAATGAG.